Presented here are 10 T cell receptor beta chains from one specimen sequenced in a study of blood T cells in healthy people across ages. A sample-barcoded 5' primer and a J-beta primer mix were used in a second PCR of roughly 7 to 11 cycles. MiXCR, applied by TCRdb to the 5' RACE reads, yields one record per CDR3 protein. Of roughly 1,300,000 distinct CDR3 sequences listed, around 59% are singletons. The material sequenced was blood. The receptor set was obtained from a man younger than 35 in good health.

The chain carries TRBV9 and TRBJ2-5, with a weak D call TRBD1 (5 bases). There are 14 residues in the CDR3. Germline V CDR1 and CDR2: SGDLS, YYNGEE. V was cut by 0 bases and J by 5 bases, with 11 bases left in between. CDR3 sequence: CASSVGRAAETQYF. The CDR3 coding sequence is TGTGCCAGCAGCGTAGGCAGGGCAGCGGAGACCCAGTACTTC.

The CDR3 DNA follows: TGCGCCAGCAGCTTAATAGGATTGAAGAACACCGGGGAGCTGTTTTTT. Translated, it gives CASSLIGLKNTGELFF. The chain carries TRBV5-1 and TRBJ2-2; the D is unclear. The CDR3 has 16 residues. Trimming removed 2 bases at V and 1 base at J, with 12 bases between. Germline V gives CDR1 SGHRS, CDR2 YFSETQ.

This clonotype was seen a handful of times. The chain uses TRBV11-2 and TRBJ2-5, with 7 bases matching TRBD2. CDR3 size: 17 residues. Germline values: CDR1 SGHAT, CDR2 FQNNGV. Germline trimming cut 5 bases from V and 2 bases from J; bases unmatched to any gene: 14. In nucleotides, the CDR3 is TGTGCCAGCAGCCCCCACCCGAGACTAGCAGCTCAAGAGACCCAGTACTTC. It yields the protein CASSPHPRLAAQETQYF.

This clonotype was observed a handful of times. The chain has TRBV20-1 and TRBJ2-1; D may be TRBD1 or TRBD2 (5 bases each). Trimming stripped 1 base from V and 8 bases from J, with 21 bases between. The CDR3 is 16 residues long. Germline CDR1 DFQATT, CDR2 SNEGSKA (reference sequence). The CDR3, as DNA: TGCAGTGCTAGAGGTGTCTCGGGGCTAGGGGCCTATGAGCAGTTCTTC. The encoded protein is CSARGVSGLGAYEQFF.

The V call is TRBV28, the J call TRBJ1-2; TRBD1 matches at 7 bases. The CDR3 covers 16 residues. The germline V gene has CDR1 MDHEN and CDR2 SYDVKM. Trimming took 1 base from V and 4 from J; bases not matched to a gene: 9. The DNA for the CDR3 is TGTGCCAGCAGTTTATATAAGGGAGGGGGCTCCTATGGCTACACCTTC. Encoded protein: CASSLYKGGGSYGYTF.

The chain is built from TRBV4-1 and TRBJ1-1; D remains ambiguous. The V gene lost 3 bases and the J gene lost 1 base, with 9 bases spanning the gap. Germline lookup yields CDR1 MGHRA and CDR2 YSYEKL. The CDR3 sequence is 14 residues long. CDR3 sequence reads: CASSHGFANTEAFF. The DNA of the CDR3 is TGCGCCAGCAGCCATGGGTTCGCGAACACTGAAGCTTTCTTT.

The genes are TRBV7-9 and TRBJ2-3; the match to TRBD1 covers 8 bases. The CDR3 spans 17 residues. From germline, CDR1 is SEHNR and CDR2 FQNEAQ (reference sequence). V shed 5 bases and J 1 base; nucleotides not matched to a gene: 11. CDR3 loop: CASSPYPGQGRTDTQYF. Written as DNA, the CDR3 is TGTGCCAGCAGCCCATACCCTGGACAGGGACGCACAGATACGCAGTATTTT.

The chain joins TRBV4-1 to TRBJ2-5; a possible D gene is TRBD1 (8 bases). CDR3 length: 15 amino acids. V lost 6 bases and J lost 2, with 16 bases in between. Germline CDR1 MGHRA, CDR2 YSYEKL. The CDR3 nucleotides are TGCGCCAGCAGACCACAGGGGGGGCTTCAAGAGACCCAGTACTTC. As protein: CASRPQGGLQETQYF.

The chain combines TRBV6-1 with TRBJ2-3, with D tentatively TRBD2 (6 bases). This CDR3 has 15 residues. Trimming took off 4 bases at V and 2 bases at J, with 13 bases between the two ends. The germline V gene encodes CDR1 MNHNS and CDR2 SASEGT. The CDR3, as DNA: TGTGCCAGCAGTGGGGGGACTCCCCTCACAGATACGCAGTATTTT. Its protein product is CASSGGTPLTDTQYF.

The chain carries TRBV2 and TRBJ2-6; no clear D. There are 14 residues in the CDR3. Germline CDR1 is SNHLY and CDR2 is FYNNEI. V lost 4 bases to trimming and J lost 4 bases, with 8 bases between them. Here the CDR3 DNA reads TGTGCCAGCAGTGGGGGATTGGGGGCCAACGTCCTGACTTTC. Translation: CASSGGLGANVLTF.